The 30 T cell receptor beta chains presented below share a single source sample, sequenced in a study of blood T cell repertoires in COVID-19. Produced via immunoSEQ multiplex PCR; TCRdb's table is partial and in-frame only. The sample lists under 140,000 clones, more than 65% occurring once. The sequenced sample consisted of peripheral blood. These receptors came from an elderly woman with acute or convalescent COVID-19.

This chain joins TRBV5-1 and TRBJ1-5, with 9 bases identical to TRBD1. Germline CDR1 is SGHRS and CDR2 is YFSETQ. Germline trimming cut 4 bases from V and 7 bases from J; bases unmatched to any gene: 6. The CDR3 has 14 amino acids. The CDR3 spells CASSLQGAGQPQHF. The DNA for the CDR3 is TGCGCCAGCAGCCTACAGGGGGCAGGGCAGCCCCAGCATTTT.

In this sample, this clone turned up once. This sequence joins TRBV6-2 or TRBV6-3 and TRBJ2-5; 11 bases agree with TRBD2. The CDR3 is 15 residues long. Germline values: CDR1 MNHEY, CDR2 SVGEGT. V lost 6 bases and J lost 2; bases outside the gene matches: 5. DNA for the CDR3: TGTGCCAGCAGCAGACTAGCGGGGCTACAAGAGACCCAGTACTTC. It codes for CASSRLAGLQETQYF.

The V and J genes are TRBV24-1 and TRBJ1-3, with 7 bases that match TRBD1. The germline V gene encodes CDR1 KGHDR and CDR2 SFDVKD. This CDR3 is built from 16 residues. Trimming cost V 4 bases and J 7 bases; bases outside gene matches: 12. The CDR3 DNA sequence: TGTGCCACCAGTGAGGGACAGTTTTTCCCCACCAACACCATATATTTT. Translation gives CATSEGQFFPTNTIYF.

CDR3 residues: CASSQGGLEIHNTQYF. As DNA, the CDR3 is TGCGCCAGCAGCCAGGGGGGACTAGAGATACACAATACGCAGTATTTT. The chain links TRBV4-1 to TRBJ2-3, with 8 bases identical to TRBD2. The CDR3 has 16 residues. Germline V CDR1 and CDR2: MGHRA, YSYEKL. V gave up 3 bases and J gave up 7 bases; unmatched junction bases: 12.

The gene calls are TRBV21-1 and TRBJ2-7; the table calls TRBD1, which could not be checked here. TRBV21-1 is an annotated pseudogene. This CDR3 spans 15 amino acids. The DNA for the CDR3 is TGTGCCAGCACCCAATCTACAGGGGCGCCCTACGAGCAGTACTTC. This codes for CASTQSTGAPYEQYF.

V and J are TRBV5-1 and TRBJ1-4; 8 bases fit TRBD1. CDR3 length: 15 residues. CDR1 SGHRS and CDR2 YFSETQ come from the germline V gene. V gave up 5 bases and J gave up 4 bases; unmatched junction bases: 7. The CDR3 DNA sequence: TGCGCCAGCAGTCCTGGGACAGGCTTTAATGAAAAACTGTTTTTT. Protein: CASSPGTGFNEKLFF.

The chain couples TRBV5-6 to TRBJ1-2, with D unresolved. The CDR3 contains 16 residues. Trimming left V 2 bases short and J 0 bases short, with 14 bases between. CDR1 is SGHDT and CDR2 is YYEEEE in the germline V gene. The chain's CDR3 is CASSFNVYISNYGYTF. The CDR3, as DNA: TGTGCCAGCAGCTTTAATGTTTATATATCTAACTATGGCTACACCTTC.

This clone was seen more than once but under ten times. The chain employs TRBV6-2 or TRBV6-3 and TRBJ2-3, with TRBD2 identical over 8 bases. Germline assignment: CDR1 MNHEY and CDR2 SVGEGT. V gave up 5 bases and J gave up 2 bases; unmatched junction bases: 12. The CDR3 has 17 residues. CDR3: CASSPLPGLEDTDTQYF. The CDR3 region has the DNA TGTGCCAGCAGTCCACTTCCGGGACTAGAGGACACAGATACGCAGTATTTT.

DNA of the CDR3: TGTGCCAGCAGTTACTCAATACTAGCGGGGGGCCGTCAGTTCTTC. Amino acid sequence: CASSYSILAGGRQFF. This chain uses TRBV6-2 or TRBV6-3 with TRBJ2-1, with TRBD2 matching over 12 bases. Germline CDR1 is MNHEY and CDR2 is SVGEGT. J lost 13 bases, V lost 0 bases, and 7 bases had no gene match. The CDR3 runs 15 residues.

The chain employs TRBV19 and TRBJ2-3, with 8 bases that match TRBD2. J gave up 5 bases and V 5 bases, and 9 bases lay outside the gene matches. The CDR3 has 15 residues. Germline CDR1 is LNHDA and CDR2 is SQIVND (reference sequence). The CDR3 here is CASSPRHSGVDTQYF. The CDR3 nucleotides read TGTGCCAGTAGTCCCCGGCATAGCGGGGTAGATACGCAGTATTTT.

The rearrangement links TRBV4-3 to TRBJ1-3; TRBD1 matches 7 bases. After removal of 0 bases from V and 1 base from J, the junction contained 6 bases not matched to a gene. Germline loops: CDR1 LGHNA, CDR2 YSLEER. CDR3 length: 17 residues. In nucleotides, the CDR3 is TGCGCCAGCAGCCAAGATCCTGGGACAGTGTCTGGAAACACCATATATTTT. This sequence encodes CASSQDPGTVSGNTIYF.

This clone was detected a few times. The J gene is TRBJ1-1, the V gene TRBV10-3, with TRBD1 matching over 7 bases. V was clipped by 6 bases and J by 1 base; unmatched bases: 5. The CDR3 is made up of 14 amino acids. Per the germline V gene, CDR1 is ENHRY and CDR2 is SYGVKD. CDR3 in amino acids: CAIRDRRTNTEAFF. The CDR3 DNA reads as TGTGCCATCAGGGACAGGCGAACGAACACTGAAGCTTTCTTT.

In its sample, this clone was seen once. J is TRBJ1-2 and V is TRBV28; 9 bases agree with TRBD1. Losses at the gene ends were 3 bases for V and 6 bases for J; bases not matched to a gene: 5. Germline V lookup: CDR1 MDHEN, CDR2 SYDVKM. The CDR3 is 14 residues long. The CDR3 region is CASSLVGDRDGYTF. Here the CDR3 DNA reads TGTGCCAGCAGTTTGGTAGGGGACAGGGATGGCTACACCTTC.

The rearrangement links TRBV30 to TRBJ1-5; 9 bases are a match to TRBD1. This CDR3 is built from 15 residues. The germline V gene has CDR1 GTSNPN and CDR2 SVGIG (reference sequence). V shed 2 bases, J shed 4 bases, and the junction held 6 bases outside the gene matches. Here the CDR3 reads CAWSQGQGDNQPQHF. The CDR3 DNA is TGTGCCTGGAGTCAGGGACAGGGTGATAATCAGCCCCAGCATTTT.

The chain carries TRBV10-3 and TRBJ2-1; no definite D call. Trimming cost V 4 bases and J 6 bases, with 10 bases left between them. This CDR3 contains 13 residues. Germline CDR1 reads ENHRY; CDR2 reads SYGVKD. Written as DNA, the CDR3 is TGTGCCATCAGTGGTCAGTTCTTCAATGAGCAGTTCTTC. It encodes CAISGQFFNEQFF.

The CDR3 reads CAWSAGETQYF. In DNA form, the CDR3 reads TGTGCCTGGAGTGCCGGGGAGACCCAGTACTTC. The genes are TRBV30 and TRBJ2-5; D unclear. The ends were cut back, 1 base at V and 5 bases at J, with 5 bases in the middle. The germline gives CDR1 GTSNPN, CDR2 SVGIG (reference sequence). The CDR3 totals 11 residues.

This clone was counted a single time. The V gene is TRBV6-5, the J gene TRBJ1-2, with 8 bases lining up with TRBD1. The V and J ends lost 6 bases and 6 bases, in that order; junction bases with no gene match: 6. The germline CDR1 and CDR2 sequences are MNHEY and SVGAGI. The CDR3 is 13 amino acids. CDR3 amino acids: CASRSQGADGYTF. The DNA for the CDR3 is TGTGCCAGCAGGTCTCAGGGGGCGGATGGCTACACCTTC.

The chain's CDR3 is CASRPTGGGNQPQHF. CDR3 sequence (DNA): TGTGCCAGCAGGCCAACAGGGGGCGGAAATCAGCCCCAGCATTTT. The V call is TRBV6-5, the J call TRBJ1-5; TRBD1 matches 9 bases. CDR1 and CDR2 from the germline V gene are MNHEY and SVGAGI. The CDR3 sequence is 15 residues long. The junction had 7 bases not matched to a gene; V was cut back by 6 bases and J by 4 bases.

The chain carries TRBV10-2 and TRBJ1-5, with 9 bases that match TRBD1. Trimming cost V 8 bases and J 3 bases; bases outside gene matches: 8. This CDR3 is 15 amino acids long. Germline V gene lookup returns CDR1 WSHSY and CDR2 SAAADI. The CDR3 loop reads CASGWTGDLNQPQHF. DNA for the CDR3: TGCGCCAGCGGATGGACAGGGGACCTCAATCAGCCCCAGCATTTT.

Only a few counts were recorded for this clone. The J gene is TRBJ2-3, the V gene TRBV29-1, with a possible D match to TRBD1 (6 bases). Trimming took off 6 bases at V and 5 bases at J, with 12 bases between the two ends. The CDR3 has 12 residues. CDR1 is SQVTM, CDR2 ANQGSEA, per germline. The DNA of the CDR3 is TGCAGCGTCAGGGGTGTGAGAGATACGCAGTATTTT. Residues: CSVRGVRDTQYF.

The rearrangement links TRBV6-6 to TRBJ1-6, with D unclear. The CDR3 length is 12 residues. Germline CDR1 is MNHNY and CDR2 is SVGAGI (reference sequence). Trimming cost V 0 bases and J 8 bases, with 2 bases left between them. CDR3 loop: CASSYSDSPLHF. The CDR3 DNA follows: TGTGCCAGCAGTTACTCCGATTCACCCCTCCACTTT.

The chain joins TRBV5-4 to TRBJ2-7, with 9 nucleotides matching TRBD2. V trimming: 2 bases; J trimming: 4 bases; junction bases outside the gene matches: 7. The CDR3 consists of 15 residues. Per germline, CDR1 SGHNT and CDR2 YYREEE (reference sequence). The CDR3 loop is CASSLVSGSEYEQYF. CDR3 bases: TGTGCCAGCAGCTTAGTTAGCGGGAGTGAGTACGAGCAGTACTTC.

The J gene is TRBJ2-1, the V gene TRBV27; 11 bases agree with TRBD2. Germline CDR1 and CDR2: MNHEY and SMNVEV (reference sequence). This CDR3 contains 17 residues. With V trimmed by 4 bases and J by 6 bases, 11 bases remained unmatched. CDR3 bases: TGTGCCAGCAGTTCCTATAGCGGGAGGGCCGTTAGCAATGAGCAGTTCTTC. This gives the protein CASSSYSGRAVSNEQFF.

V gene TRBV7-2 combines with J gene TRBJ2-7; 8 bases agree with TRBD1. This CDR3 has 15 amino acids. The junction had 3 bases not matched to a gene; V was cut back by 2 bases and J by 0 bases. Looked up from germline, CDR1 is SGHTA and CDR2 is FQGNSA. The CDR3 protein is CASSLRTGSSYEQYF. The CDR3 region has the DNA TGTGCCAGCAGCTTAAGGACAGGGAGCTCCTACGAGCAGTACTTC.

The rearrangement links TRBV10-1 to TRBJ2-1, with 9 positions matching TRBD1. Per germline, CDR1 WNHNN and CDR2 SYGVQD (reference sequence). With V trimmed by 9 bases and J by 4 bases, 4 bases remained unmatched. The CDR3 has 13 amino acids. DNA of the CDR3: TGCGCCAGTTCTGGACAGGGGTACAATGAGCAGTTCTTC. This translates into CASSGQGYNEQFF.

The CDR3: CASSRTGTGSKETQYF. In nucleotides, the CDR3 is TGCGCCAGCAGCCGGACCGGGACAGGGAGTAAAGAGACCCAGTACTTC. The chain employs TRBV5-1 and TRBJ2-5; 9 nucleotides align to TRBD1. CDR1 and CDR2 from the germline V gene are SGHRS and YFSETQ. CDR3 length: 16 amino acids. Trimming removed 4 bases from V and 3 bases from J; junction bases left unmatched: 10.

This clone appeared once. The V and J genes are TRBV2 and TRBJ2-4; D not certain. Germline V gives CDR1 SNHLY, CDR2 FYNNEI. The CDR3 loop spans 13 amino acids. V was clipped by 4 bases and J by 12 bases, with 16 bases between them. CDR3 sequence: CASSGSVAPSQYF. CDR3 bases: TGTGCCAGCAGTGGGTCCGTCGCCCCGAGTCAGTACTTC.

CDR3 region: CAWTPGLAGSYEQYF. The CDR3 DNA follows: TGTGCCTGGACGCCGGGACTAGCTGGGTCCTACGAGCAGTACTTC. The chain joins TRBV30 to TRBJ2-7; 9 positions match TRBD2. Germline V CDR1 and CDR2: GTSNPN, SVGIG (reference sequence). CDR3 size: 15 residues. The ends lost 4 bases at V and 1 base at J; junction bases unmatched: 8.

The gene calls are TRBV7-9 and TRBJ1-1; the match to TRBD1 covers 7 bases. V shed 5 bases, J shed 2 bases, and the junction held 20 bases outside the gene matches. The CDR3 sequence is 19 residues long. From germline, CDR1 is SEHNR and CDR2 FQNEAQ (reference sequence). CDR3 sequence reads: CASSAGGLGVIGPNTEAFF. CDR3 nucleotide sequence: TGTGCCAGCAGCGCAGGGGGACTGGGGGTTATAGGGCCCAACACTGAAGCTTTCTTT.

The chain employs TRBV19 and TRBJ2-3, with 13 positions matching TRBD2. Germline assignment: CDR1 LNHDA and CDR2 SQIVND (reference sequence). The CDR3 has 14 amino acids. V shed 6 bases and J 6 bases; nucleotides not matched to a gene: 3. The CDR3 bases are TGTGCCAGTAGCAGGGGACTAGCGGGGGATACGCAGTATTTT. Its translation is CASSRGLAGDTQYF.